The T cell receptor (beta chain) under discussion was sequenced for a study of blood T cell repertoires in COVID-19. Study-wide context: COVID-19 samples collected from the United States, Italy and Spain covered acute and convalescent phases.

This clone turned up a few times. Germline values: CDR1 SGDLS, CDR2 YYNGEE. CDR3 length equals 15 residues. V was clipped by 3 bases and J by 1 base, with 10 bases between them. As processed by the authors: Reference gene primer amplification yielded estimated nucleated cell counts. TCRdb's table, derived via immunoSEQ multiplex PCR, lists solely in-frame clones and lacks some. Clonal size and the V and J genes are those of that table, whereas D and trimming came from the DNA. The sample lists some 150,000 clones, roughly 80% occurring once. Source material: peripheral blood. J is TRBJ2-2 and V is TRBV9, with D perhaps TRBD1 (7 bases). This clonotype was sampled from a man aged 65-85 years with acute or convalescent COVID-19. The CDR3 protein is CASSAGGWNTGELFF. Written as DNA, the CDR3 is TGTGCCAGCAGCGCAGGGGGGTGGAACACCGGGGAGCTGTTTTTT.